Below, one T cell receptor (beta chain) is given with its context. Its antigen is not known. Germline loops: CDR1 LNHDA, CDR2 SQIVND (reference sequence). CDR3 size: 12 residues. V was cut by 4 bases and J by 4 bases, with 7 bases left in between. These data come from a study of OX40 agonist ivuxolimab in advanced cancers. Across the study: Patients with prior anti-PD-1, anti-PD-L1 or anti-CTLA-4 therapy were eligible; less than 50% had some. Findings and limits, study-wide: Average numbers of expanded clones were greater in CD8+ T cells than in CD4+. Among the nonresponders, some also had low normalized T-cell clonal expansion.

TCRdb's copy holds only in-frame clones and misses some; the assay was immunoSEQ multiplex PCR. The sample yields approximately 26,000 clones, roughly 87% seen once. The input for sequencing was CD4+ or CD8+ T cells sorted from blood, taken in a trial of the OX40 agonist ivuxolimab. This receptor was taken from an adult with an advanced solid tumor such as melanoma, head and neck, liver or kidney cancer. This rearrangement joins TRBV19 to TRBJ1-2; D might be TRBD1 (5 bases). The CDR3 protein is CASSRDLYGYTF. The CDR3 region has the DNA TGTGCCAGTAGTAGGGACCTCTATGGCTACACCTTC.